These 27 T cell receptor beta chains were sequenced from one sample in a study of cytomegalovirus exposure and HLA in healthy donors (dated by TCRdb to 2016 to 2017). The library was generated by the immunoSEQ multiplex PCR assay. The multiplex PCR relied on a mix of 60 forward primers for TCR Vbeta segments and 13 reverse primers for TCR Jbeta segments. TCRdb limited this immuneACCESS table to in-frame rearrangements with V and J called. A share of clones is missing; checked studies link under half to unresolved V genes, and the rest is unexplained. The sample has around 190,000 clones on record. The ten biggest clones cover over 0.75% of the sample. Sequenced: PBMCs. These receptors originate from a woman aged 30 to 39 in good health and CMV-seropositive.

V gene TRBV5-4 combines with J gene TRBJ1-2; D not resolved. The V gene's germline CDR1 is SGHNT and CDR2 YYREEE (reference sequence). V lost 0 bases, J lost 6 bases, and 12 bases lay in between. There are 14 residues in the CDR3. The CDR3 loop reads CASSLDHSRDGYTF. The CDR3 DNA sequence: TGTGCCAGCAGCTTGGACCACAGTCGAGATGGCTACACCTTC.

The chain couples TRBV5-1 to TRBJ2-3; 14 bases map to TRBD2. The CDR3 is 16 amino acids. The germline V gene has CDR1 SGHRS and CDR2 YFSETQ. The junction had 4 bases not matched to a gene; V was cut back by 4 bases and J by 3 bases. The CDR3 region is CASSLGTSGRTDTQYF. The CDR3 nucleotides read TGCGCCAGCAGCCTAGGGACTAGCGGGAGAACAGATACGCAGTATTTT.

The genes are TRBV19 and TRBJ1-3, with D unresolved. The V gene lost 4 bases and the J gene lost 1 base, with 11 bases spanning the gap. Germline values: CDR1 LNHDA, CDR2 SQIVND (reference sequence). The CDR3 sequence is 15 residues long. Here the CDR3 DNA reads TGTGCCAGTAGTACCAGTTGGAGTTCTGGAAACACCATATATTTT. This translates into CASSTSWSSGNTIYF.

V usage is TRBV5-8 and J usage is TRBJ1-4; D perhaps matches TRBD1 (6 bases). The CDR3 totals 14 residues. The V gene lost 2 bases and the J gene lost 8 bases, with 13 bases spanning the gap. Germline V gives CDR1 SGHTS, CDR2 YDEGEE. CDR3 bases: TGTGCCAGCAGCTTAGAACAGGGACGCGAAAAACTGTTTTTT. Its translation: CASSLEQGREKLFF.

The chain is built from TRBV6-1 and TRBJ2-3, with 8 nucleotides matching TRBD1. J was trimmed by 1 base and V by 3 bases; bases with no gene match: 3. This CDR3 region has 15 residues. From germline, CDR1 is MNHNS and CDR2 SASEGT. The DNA of the CDR3 is TGTGCCAGCAGTGAGGACAGGGCCGGCACAGATACGCAGTATTTT. This codes for CASSEDRAGTDTQYF.

The chain joins TRBV11-2 to TRBJ1-2; 7 nucleotides agree with TRBD1. The CDR3 length is 14 residues. With V trimmed by 5 bases and J by 2 bases, 5 bases remained unmatched. The V gene's germline CDR1 is SGHAT and CDR2 FQNNGV. The CDR3: CASSPSTGNYGYTF. The CDR3 DNA sequence: TGTGCCAGCAGCCCATCGACAGGGAACTATGGCTACACCTTC. The full variable domain, completed using reference TRBV11-2 and TRBJ1-2, is EAGVAQSPRYKIIEKRQSVAFWCNPISGHATLYWYQQILGQGPKLLIQFQNNGVVDDSQLPKDRFSAERLKGVDSTLKIQPAKLEDSAVYLCASSPSTGNYGYTFGSGTRLTVV.

The J gene is TRBJ1-2, the V gene TRBV5-1; TRBD1 matches at 8 bases. Germline trimming cut 0 bases from V and 8 bases from J; bases unmatched to any gene: 12. The CDR3 runs 16 residues. In germline, CDR1 is SGHRS, CDR2 YFSETQ. CDR3 loop: CASSLDGGQAPSGYTF. Here the CDR3 DNA reads TGCGCCAGCAGCTTGGACGGGGGACAGGCCCCGTCCGGCTACACCTTC.

This chain links TRBV11-2 with TRBJ2-5, with D possibly TRBD2 on 6 matching bases. Trimming took 5 bases from V and 5 from J, leaving 21 bases between them. This CDR3 region has 16 residues. Per the germline V gene, CDR1 is SGHAT and CDR2 is FQNNGV. CDR3 loop: CASSPGALAGTETQYF. The DNA of the CDR3 is TGTGCCAGCAGCCCCGGGGCACTCGCGGGGACGGAGACCCAGTACTTC.

The J gene is TRBJ2-1, the V gene TRBV28; D ambiguous. The CDR3 consists of 13 residues. V lost 2 bases and J lost 8, with 10 bases in between. Germline CDR1 reads MDHEN; CDR2 reads SYDVKM. CDR3 amino acids: CASSLGLRDEQFF. Here the CDR3 DNA reads TGTGCCAGCAGTTTAGGTCTGCGCGATGAGCAGTTCTTC.

V is TRBV5-6 and J is TRBJ1-1; tentatively, D is TRBD1 (6 bases). This CDR3 has 14 residues. V lost 4 bases to trimming and J lost 3 bases, with 13 bases between them. Germline V gene lookup returns CDR1 SGHDT and CDR2 YYEEEE. The CDR3 sequence: CASSTTGLDTEAFF. The CDR3 region has the DNA TGTGCCAGCAGCACCACAGGGTTAGACACTGAAGCTTTCTTT.

This rearrangement joins TRBV27 to TRBJ1-2; 9 positions match TRBD1. V lost 5 bases, J lost 2 bases, and 3 bases stayed unmatched. CDR1 is MNHEY, CDR2 SMNVEV, per germline (reference sequence). The length of the CDR3 is 14 residues. CDR3 in DNA: TGTGCCAGCAGTAAAACAGGGGGCAACTATGGCTACACCTTC. Translating it yields CASSKTGGNYGYTF.

The rearrangement links TRBV28 to TRBJ2-7; TRBD2 agrees at 10 bases. The germline gives CDR1 MDHEN, CDR2 SYDVKM. Unmatched junction bases numbered 9, after V lost 7 bases and J lost 3 bases. CDR3 length equals 15 residues. This CDR3 reads CASTVGTSANYEQYF. The DNA for the CDR3 is TGTGCCAGCACCGTGGGGACTAGCGCCAACTACGAGCAGTACTTC.

The chain recombines TRBV6-6 with TRBJ2-1, with a weak D call TRBD2 (5 bases). CDR1 is MNHNY, CDR2 SVGAGI, per germline (reference sequence). The germline V and J ends were trimmed by 4 bases and 5 bases, with 12 bases remaining between them. The CDR3 sequence is 14 residues long. In DNA, the CDR3 is TGTGCCAGCAGTTCGGATTTGAGGGACAATGAGCAGTTCTTC. This translates into CASSSDLRDNEQFF.

The V and J genes are TRBV4-1 and TRBJ2-5; tentative D call: TRBD2 (5 bases). This CDR3 has 14 residues. Germline-derived CDR1 and CDR2 are MGHRA and YSYEKL. V lost 3 bases and J lost 1, with 9 bases in between. The CDR3 sequence is CASSHNRGQETQYF. CDR3 DNA: TGCGCCAGCAGCCACAACCGGGGCCAAGAGACCCAGTACTTC.

V usage is TRBV5-4 and J usage is TRBJ1-2; D is unresolved. CDR1 is SGHNT and CDR2 is YYREEE in the germline V gene (reference sequence). The CDR3 contains 14 residues. Trimming took off 0 bases at V and 7 bases at J, with 13 bases between the two ends. The CDR3 loop reads CASSLEHERGGYTF. CDR3 nucleotide sequence: TGTGCCAGCAGCTTGGAACACGAACGGGGTGGCTACACCTTC.

The chain uses TRBV18 and TRBJ2-5, with a tentative D call TRBD1 (5 bases). Germline CDR1 is KGHSH and CDR2 is LQKENI. This CDR3 has 14 residues. V was cut by 1 base and J by 5 bases, with 11 bases left in between. In nucleotides, the CDR3 is TGTGCCAGCTCACCACGGGCAAACAGGGAGACCCAGTACTTC. Protein sequence: CASSPRANRETQYF.

The rearrangement links TRBV2 to TRBJ1-1; 8 nucleotides match TRBD1. Germline values: CDR1 SNHLY, CDR2 FYNNEI. Trimming cost V 7 bases and J 7 bases; bases outside gene matches: 11. The CDR3 has 14 residues. The CDR3: CASNSATGGSEAFF. In DNA, the CDR3 is TGTGCCAGCAATTCAGCTACAGGGGGAAGTGAAGCTTTCTTT.

As DNA, the CDR3 is TGTGCCAGCGCGCTCTGGGACAACTCCTACGAGCAGTACTTC. This codes for CASALWDNSYEQYF. This chain joins TRBV9 and TRBJ2-7; tentative D call: TRBD1 (6 bases). This CDR3 region has 14 residues. Germline CDR1 SGDLS, CDR2 YYNGEE. The V end was cut by 7 bases, the J end by 0 bases, with 14 bases between. The full variable domain, its missing parts supplied by reference TRBV9 and TRBJ2-7, is DSGVTQTPKHLITATGQRVTLRCSPRSGDLSVYWYQQSLDQGLQFLIQYYNGEERAKGNILERFSAQQFPDLHSELNLSSLELGDSALYFCASALWDNSYEQYFGPGTRLTVT.

This chain uses TRBV13 with TRBJ2-1; a weak D match, TRBD1 (6 bases). CDR3 size: 17 residues. CDR1 and CDR2 from the germline V gene are PRHDT and FYEKMQ (reference sequence). The V gene lost 2 bases and the J gene lost 0 bases, with 14 bases spanning the gap. Here the CDR3 DNA reads TGTGCCAGCAGCTTATGGTCTGAGGGGGACTCCTACAATGAGCAGTTCTTC. Translating gives CASSLWSEGDSYNEQFF.

The rearrangement links TRBV4-1 to TRBJ1-1; D is ambiguous. The germline V gene has CDR1 MGHRA and CDR2 YSYEKL. This CDR3 is 17 amino acids long. V was clipped by 0 bases and J by 0 bases, with 14 bases between them. CDR3 residues: CASSQDPRPAVNTEAFF. The DNA of the CDR3 is TGCGCCAGCAGCCAAGATCCGCGTCCTGCCGTGAACACTGAAGCTTTCTTT.

V gene TRBV5-5 combines with J gene TRBJ1-6, with a weak D call TRBD1 (6 bases). This CDR3 contains 19 residues. Trimming left V 0 bases short and J 1 base short, with 17 bases between. The V gene's germline CDR1 is SGHKS and CDR2 YYEKEE (reference sequence). The CDR3 loop reads CASSLESGGLWSYNSPLHF. CDR3 nucleotides: TGTGCCAGCAGCTTGGAATCCGGGGGGCTATGGTCCTATAATTCACCCCTCCACTTT.

This chain uses TRBV7-9 with TRBJ2-5; 7 bases are shared with TRBD1. CDR3 length equals 18 residues. The J segment lost 0 bases and the V segment lost 0 bases, leaving 10 bases of the junction unmatched. The germline V gene has CDR1 SEHNR and CDR2 FQNEAQ (reference sequence). The CDR3 sequence is CASSLAWWGTEYQETQYF. For the CDR3, the DNA is TGTGCCAGCAGCTTAGCATGGTGGGGGACAGAGTACCAAGAGACCCAGTACTTC.

The chain has TRBV27 and TRBJ2-7; tentatively, D is TRBD1 (5 bases). The CDR3 has 14 residues. Germline V gene lookup returns CDR1 MNHEY and CDR2 SMNVEV (reference sequence). Trimming removed 6 bases from V and 0 bases from J, with 12 bases in between. CDR3 loop: CASRAGSGSYEQYF. The CDR3 nucleotides are TGTGCCAGCAGAGCAGGGTCGGGCTCCTACGAGCAGTACTTC.

CDR3 in amino acids: CASSTPGREIGYEQYF. CDR3 nucleotide sequence: TGTGCCAGTAGTACCCCCGGGCGGGAGATCGGCTACGAGCAGTACTTC. This chain joins TRBV19 and TRBJ2-7, with 7 bases aligning to TRBD2. V lost 4 bases, J lost 3 bases, and 12 bases stayed unmatched. This CDR3 has 16 amino acids. Germline V gene lookup returns CDR1 LNHDA and CDR2 SQIVND (reference sequence).

The CDR3 bases are TGTGCCTGGACTAGCGCCAACTTGTTGAGGGAGACCCAGTACTTC. It encodes CAWTSANLLRETQYF. The V and J genes are TRBV30 and TRBJ2-5; possible D gene TRBD2, 6 bases. V lost 4 bases and J lost 5, with 20 bases in between. The germline V gene has CDR1 GTSNPN and CDR2 SVGIG (reference sequence). The length of the CDR3 is 15 residues.

The gene calls are TRBV10-3 and TRBJ2-5; 8 nucleotides line up with TRBD2. V lost 3 bases and J lost 5; bases outside the gene matches: 5. Germline CDR1 is ENHRY and CDR2 is SYGVKD. This CDR3 has 14 amino acids. This CDR3 is CAISEREGQETQYF. The CDR3 DNA reads TGTGCCATCAGTGAACGGGAGGGCCAGGAGACCCAGTACTTC.

The J gene is TRBJ2-1, the V gene TRBV6-5, with D maybe TRBD1 (5 bases). The CDR3 runs 15 residues. CDR1 and CDR2 from the germline V gene are MNHEY and SVGAGI. The ends were cut back, 0 bases at V and 4 bases at J, with 10 bases in the middle. The DNA for the CDR3 is TGTGCCAGCAGTTACTCTAACAGGCTTTACAATGAGCAGTTCTTC. Encoded protein: CASSYSNRLYNEQFF.